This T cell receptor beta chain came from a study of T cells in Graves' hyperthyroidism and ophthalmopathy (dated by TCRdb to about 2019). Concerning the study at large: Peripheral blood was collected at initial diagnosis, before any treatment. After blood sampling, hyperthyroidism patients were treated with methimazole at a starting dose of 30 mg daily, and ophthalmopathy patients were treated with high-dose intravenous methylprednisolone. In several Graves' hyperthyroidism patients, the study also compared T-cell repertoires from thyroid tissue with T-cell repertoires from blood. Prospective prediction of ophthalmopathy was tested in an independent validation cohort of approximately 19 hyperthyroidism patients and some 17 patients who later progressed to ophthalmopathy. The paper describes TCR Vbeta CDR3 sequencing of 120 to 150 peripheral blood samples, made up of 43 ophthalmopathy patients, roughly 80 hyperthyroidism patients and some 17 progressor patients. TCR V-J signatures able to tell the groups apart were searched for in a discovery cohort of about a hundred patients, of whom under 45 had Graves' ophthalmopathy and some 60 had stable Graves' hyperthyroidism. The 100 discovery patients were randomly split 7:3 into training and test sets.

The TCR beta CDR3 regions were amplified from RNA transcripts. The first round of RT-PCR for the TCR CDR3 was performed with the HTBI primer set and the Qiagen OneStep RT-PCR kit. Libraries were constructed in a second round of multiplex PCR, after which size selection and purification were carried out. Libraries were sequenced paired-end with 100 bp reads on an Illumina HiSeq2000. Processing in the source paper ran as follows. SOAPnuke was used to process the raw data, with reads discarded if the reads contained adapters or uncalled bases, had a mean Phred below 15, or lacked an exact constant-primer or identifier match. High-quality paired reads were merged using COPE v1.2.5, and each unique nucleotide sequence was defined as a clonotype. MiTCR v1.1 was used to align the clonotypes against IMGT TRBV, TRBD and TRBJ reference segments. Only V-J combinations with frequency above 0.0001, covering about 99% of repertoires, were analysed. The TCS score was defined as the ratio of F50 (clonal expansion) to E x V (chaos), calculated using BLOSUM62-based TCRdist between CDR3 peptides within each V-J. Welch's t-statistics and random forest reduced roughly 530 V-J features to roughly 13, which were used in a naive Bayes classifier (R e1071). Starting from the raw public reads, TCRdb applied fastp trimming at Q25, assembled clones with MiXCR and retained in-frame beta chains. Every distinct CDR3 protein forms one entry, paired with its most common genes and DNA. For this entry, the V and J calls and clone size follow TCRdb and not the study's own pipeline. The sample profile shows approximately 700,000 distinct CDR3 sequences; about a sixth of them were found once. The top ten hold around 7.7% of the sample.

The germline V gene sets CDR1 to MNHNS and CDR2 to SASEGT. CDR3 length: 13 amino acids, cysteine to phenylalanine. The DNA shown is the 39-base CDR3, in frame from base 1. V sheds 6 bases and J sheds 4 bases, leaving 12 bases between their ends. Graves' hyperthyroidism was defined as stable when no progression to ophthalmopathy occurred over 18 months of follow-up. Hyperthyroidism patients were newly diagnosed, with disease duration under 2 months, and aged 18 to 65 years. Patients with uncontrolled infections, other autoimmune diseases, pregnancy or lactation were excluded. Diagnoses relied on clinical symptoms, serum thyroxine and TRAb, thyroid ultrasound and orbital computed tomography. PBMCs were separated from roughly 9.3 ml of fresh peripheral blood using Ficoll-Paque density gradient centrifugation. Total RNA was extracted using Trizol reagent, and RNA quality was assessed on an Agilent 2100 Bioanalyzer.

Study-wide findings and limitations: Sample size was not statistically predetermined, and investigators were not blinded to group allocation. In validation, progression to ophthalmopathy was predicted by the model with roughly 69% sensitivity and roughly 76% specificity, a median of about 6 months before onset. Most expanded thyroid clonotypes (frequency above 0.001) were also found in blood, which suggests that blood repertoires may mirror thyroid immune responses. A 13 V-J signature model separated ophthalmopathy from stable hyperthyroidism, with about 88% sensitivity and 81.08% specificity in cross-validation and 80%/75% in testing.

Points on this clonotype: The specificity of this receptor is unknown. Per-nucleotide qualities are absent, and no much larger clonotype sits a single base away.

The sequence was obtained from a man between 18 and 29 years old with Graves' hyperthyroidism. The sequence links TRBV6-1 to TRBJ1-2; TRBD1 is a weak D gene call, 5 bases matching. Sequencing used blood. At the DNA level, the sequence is TGTGCCAGCAGACCCAGGGAGGGCTATGGCTACACCTTC. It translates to CASRPREGYGYTF.